This T cell receptor (beta chain) came from a study of blood T cell repertoires in COVID-19. Study-level information: Spain, Italy and the United States supplied samples that represented acute and convalescent COVID-19. The analysed material was cDNA or gDNA that came from T cells, B-cell-depleted T cells, or PBMCs.

Authors' processing steps: Reference gene primer amplification gave nucleated cell count estimates. Repertoires were generated with immunoSEQ multiplex PCR, while TCRdb's copy carries only in-frame clones and drops some. V, J and clone size derive from that table, while D and trimming were established from the DNA sequence. The table lists 200,000 to 300,000 clones, 91% of them singletons. The Seattle site enrolled patients during active infection and followed them longitudinally. CDR3 length: 12 residues. The V end was cut by 6 bases, the J end by 13 bases, with 18 bases between. This chain joins TRBV12-3 or TRBV12-4 and TRBJ1-1, with D perhaps matching TRBD1 (5 bases). The specimen sequenced was peripheral blood. This TCR came from a person aged 18 to 35 with COVID-19, enrolled during active disease. CDR3 nucleotides: TGTGCCAGCAGCATACGCGCGGGGGTGGATTTCTTT. It translates to CASSIRAGVDFF.